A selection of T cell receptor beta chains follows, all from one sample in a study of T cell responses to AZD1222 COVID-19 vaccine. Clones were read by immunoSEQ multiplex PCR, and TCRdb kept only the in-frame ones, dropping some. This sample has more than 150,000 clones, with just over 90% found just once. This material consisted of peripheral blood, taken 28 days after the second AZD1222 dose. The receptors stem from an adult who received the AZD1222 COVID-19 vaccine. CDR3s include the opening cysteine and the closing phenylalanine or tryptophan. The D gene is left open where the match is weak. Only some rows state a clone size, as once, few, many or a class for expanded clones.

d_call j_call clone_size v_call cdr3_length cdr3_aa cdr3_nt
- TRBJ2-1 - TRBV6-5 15 CASSYSVSGNNEQFF TGTGCCAGCAGTTACTCGGTCTCTGGAAACAATGAGCAGTTCTTC
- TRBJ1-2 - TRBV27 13 CASSRDGAYGYTF TGTGCCAGCAGTCGAGACGGGGCCTATGGCTACACCTTC
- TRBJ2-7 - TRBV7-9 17 CASSLGSGGTPLYEQYF TGTGCCAGCAGCTTAGGTTCAGGTGGAACCCCTCTCTACGAGCAGTACTTC
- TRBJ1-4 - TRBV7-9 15 CASSLQGATNEKLFF TGTGCCAGCAGCTTACAAGGGGCGACCAATGAAAAACTGTTTTTT
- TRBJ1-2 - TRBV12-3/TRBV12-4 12 CASSLGTGIYTF TGTGCCAGCAGTTTGGGGACCGGCATATACACCTTC
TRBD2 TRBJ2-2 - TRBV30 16 CAWKIAGGEVTGELFF TGTGCCTGGAAAATAGCGGGGGGCGAGGTCACCGGGGAGCTGTTTTTT
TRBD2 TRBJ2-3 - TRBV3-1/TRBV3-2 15 CASSQDRGLAGKQYF TGTGCCAGCAGCCAAGATCGTGGACTAGCGGGAAAACAGTATTTT
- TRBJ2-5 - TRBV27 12 CASRQRGETQYF TGTGCCAGCAGGCAGAGAGGGGAGACCCAGTACTTC
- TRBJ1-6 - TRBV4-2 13 CASSQGANSPLHF TGTGCCAGCAGCCAAGGAGCTAATTCACCCCTCCACTTT
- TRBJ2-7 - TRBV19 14 CASSIGVRVGEQYF TGTGCCAGTAGTATCGGTGTCCGGGTGGGCGAGCAGTACTTC
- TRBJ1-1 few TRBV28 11 CASSFGGEAFF TGTGCCAGCAGTTTCGGGGGTGAAGCTTTCTTT
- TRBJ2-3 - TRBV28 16 CASSSPTSESTDTQYF TGTGCCAGCAGTTCCCCGACTAGTGAGAGCACAGATACGCAGTATTTT
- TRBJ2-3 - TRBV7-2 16 CASSLLGAGTSDTQYF TGTGCCAGCAGCTTACTCGGGGCGGGTACTTCGGATACGCAGTATTTT
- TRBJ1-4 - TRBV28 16 CASSHFRRAPNEKLFF TGTGCCAGCAGTCACTTCCGCCGGGCCCCTAATGAAAAACTGTTTTTT
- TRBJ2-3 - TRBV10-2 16 CASSGPTGAPTDTQYF TGCGCCAGCAGTGGGCCGACAGGTGCCCCCACAGATACGCAGTATTTT
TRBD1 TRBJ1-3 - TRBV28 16 CASGARGHGRGNTIYF TGTGCCAGTGGAGCTAGGGGGCACGGGCGTGGAAACACCATATATTTT
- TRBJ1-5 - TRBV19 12 CASGNGVEAQHF TGTGCCAGTGGGAATGGGGTGGAGGCCCAGCATTTT
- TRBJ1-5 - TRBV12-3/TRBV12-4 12 CASRRGDQPQHF TGTGCCAGCAGGCGCGGGGATCAGCCCCAGCATTTT
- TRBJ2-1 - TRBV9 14 CASSVAAEVGEQFF TGTGCCAGCAGCGTAGCGGCTGAGGTTGGAGAGCAGTTCTTC
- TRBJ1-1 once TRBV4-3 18 CASSQKSYPRGENTEAFF TGCGCCAGCAGCCAAAAATCATACCCCCGGGGGGAAAACACTGAAGCTTTCTTT
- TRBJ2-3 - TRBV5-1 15 CASSLASGGTDTQYF TGCGCCAGCAGCTTGGCCTCGGGGGGCACAGATACGCAGTATTTT
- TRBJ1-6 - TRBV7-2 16 CASSPDPDSYNSPLHF TGTGCCAGCAGCCCCGACCCGGACTCCTATAATTCACCCCTCCACTTT